The clone carrying this T cell receptor beta chain was seen at least ten times. There were TCR beta CDR3 regions amplified from RNA transcripts. HTBI primers were used for first-round RT-PCR of the TCR CDR3. TCRdb re-derived calls from the multiplex PCR reads in MiXCR, one entry per CDR3 protein. The table lists approximately 600,000 distinct CDR3 sequences, 12% to 15% of them singletons. This record comes from a study of T cells in Graves' hyperthyroidism and ophthalmopathy. Study overall: Peripheral blood was acquired at first diagnosis, ahead of any therapy whatsoever.

Ophthalmopathy patients had moderate-to-severe active disease, CAS ≥3, NOSPECS ≥4, and disease duration under 3 months. The TCR originated in a woman under 30 with Graves' ophthalmopathy. Material: blood.

The CDR3 reads CASSSLNEQYF. CDR3 bases: TGTGCCAGCAGTTCCCTGAACGAGCAGTACTTC. The rearrangement joins TRBV12-3 or TRBV12-4 to TRBJ2-7; D is unclear. The CDR3 is 11 residues long. V was clipped by 4 bases and J by 5 bases, with 6 bases between them.